These T cell receptor beta chains were read from a single sample in a study of metastatic and nonmetastatic thyroid tumors. TCRdb re-analyzed the PCR reads through MiXCR. Of 5,000 or so clones listed, about a third were seen once; the top ten hold 25% to 30%. The material sequenced was adjacent normal tissue. All receptors come from a male donor with papillary thyroid cancer or a benign thyroid nodule (not recorded which). Some clones in this sample may be carry-over from other donors' samples. Each CDR3 is given with its conserved first and last residue.

TRBV20-1	TRBJ1-2	CSAMAETANYGYTF
TRBV18	TRBJ2-3	CASSRLAGAPGTDTQYF
TRBV5-5	TRBJ2-7	CASSSTSGTGVEQYF
TRBV28	TRBJ1-6	CASNSLPYNSPLHF
TRBV6-2/TRBV6-3	TRBJ2-1	CASSYSGSEQFF
TRBV6-1	TRBJ2-7	CASGGRGNSYEQYF
TRBV6-2/TRBV6-3	TRBJ1-3	CASSYSGRGGNTIYF
TRBV15	TRBJ1-2	CATSRNPGTGVVGYTF
TRBV3-1	TRBJ1-1	CASSQTGQGAVAFF
TRBV20-1	TRBJ2-1	CSASRSSGNYEQFF
TRBV9	TRBJ2-1	CASTDSWTGESYNEQFF
TRBV7-3	TRBJ1-1	CASSLLRMEQGTAEAFF
TRBV27	TRBJ2-5	CASSISSGRQETQYF
TRBV11-3	TRBJ1-2	CASSQEAGTYGYTF
TRBV19	TRBJ2-7	CASSPRAASSYEQYF
TRBV20-1	TRBJ2-7	CSANPGGAYEQYF
TRBV6-1	TRBJ2-7	CASARDREYEQYF
TRBV6-1	TRBJ1-1	CASDRSRFRTGRMNTEAFF
TRBV11-2	TRBJ2-7	CASSLGLSSEQHF
TRBV20-1	TRBJ1-2	CSARGGRSNYGYTF
TRBV19	TRBJ2-7	CASSMGRQVMEQYF
TRBV2	TRBJ2-7	CASRGGFYEQYF
TRBV29-1	TRBJ2-1	CSVEDPDRSSYNEQFF
TRBV4-2	TRBJ2-7	CASSQDGDLYEQYF
TRBV5-6	TRBJ1-6	CASSLWTGINSPLHF
TRBV6-1	TRBJ1-1	CASRRSDTEAFF
TRBV7-3	TRBJ1-2	CASSPGQTSGDGYTF
TRBV28	TRBJ2-4	CASSFSSIWIAKNIQYF
TRBV4-1	TRBJ2-7	CASSQSAGDEQYF
TRBV2	TRBJ2-7	CASSEEGQVTYEQYF
TRBV3-1	TRBJ2-7	CASSSGLVGEQYF
TRBV27	TRBJ1-4	CAGSLRAGRRFNEKLFF
TRBV6-1	TRBJ1-1	CASRGWKNTEAFF
TRBV18	TRBJ2-3	CASSPQGGATDTQYF
TRBV6-1	TRBJ1-2	CASRGTVDYGYTF
TRBV20-1	TRBJ2-1	CSAYLAASYNEQFF
TRBV19	TRBJ2-5	CASSTGSSGTQNF
TRBV29-1	TRBJ2-5	CSARTILQETQYF
TRBV6-2/TRBV6-3	TRBJ2-3	CASSWGRGASTDTQYF
TRBV30	TRBJ2-7	CAWSGDSLEQYF
TRBV6-1	TRBJ1-2	CASSDSRNYGYTF
TRBV11-1	TRBJ2-3	CASSLSGRDTDTQYF
TRBV5-1	TRBJ1-1	CASSLMSFGVANTEAFF
TRBV5-1	TRBJ1-2	CASSPEGADRNYGYTF
TRBV6-2/TRBV6-3	TRBJ2-1	CASSTGTSGPAAYNEQFF
TRBV20-1	TRBJ1-1	CSAQQGSNTEAFF
TRBV12-3/TRBV12-4	TRBJ2-3	CASREGGDTQYF
TRBV6-1	TRBJ1-1	CASSEAPYTEAFF
TRBV6-4	TRBJ2-7	CASRPSKSGSPYEQYF
TRBV5-4	TRBJ1-6	CASSWGLSGRGGSPLHF
TRBV6-1	TRBJ2-7	CASSDRGPTWQYF
TRBV6-5	TRBJ1-1	CASSYSELRDTEAFF
TRBV9	TRBJ2-7	CASSAGDLGGEQYF
TRBV28	TRBJ2-1	CASSFLGGTPHNEQFF
TRBV5-6	TRBJ2-2	CASSFGGRGELFF
TRBV11-2	TRBJ1-1	CASSLALGNTEAFF
TRBV6-1	TRBJ2-3	CASSELAGADTQYF
TRBV11-2	TRBJ2-7	CASSLGGGRSYEQYF